The 24 T cell receptor beta chains presented below share a single source sample, sequenced in a study of Ad26.COV2.S vaccination and SARS-CoV-2 variants. Data came from immunoSEQ multiplex PCR; TCRdb stores just in-frame clones and leaves some out. The sample includes about 350,000 clones, about 91% of them seen just once. Sequencing used peripheral blood, obtained after recovery from COVID-19. The receptors were gathered from a human donor who had recovered from COVID-19.

The chain carries TRBV24-1 and TRBJ1-2; D is possibly TRBD1 (5 bases). The CDR3 has 17 amino acids. The germline V gene has CDR1 KGHDR and CDR2 SFDVKD. With 2 bases removed from V and 2 bases from J, the gap between germline ends came to 17 bases. CDR3 nucleotides: TGTGCCACCAGTGATTCCCGATGGGGGGATGTGAACTATGGCTACACCTTC. This encodes CATSDSRWGDVNYGYTF.

This clone was recorded only once. In DNA, the CDR3 is TGTGCCAGTAGTATAGATGAAGCGGCCACACGCTACACCTTC. It translates to CASSIDEAATRYTF. The V and J genes are TRBV19 and TRBJ1-2; D gene unclear. Germline V gene data show CDR1 as LNHDA and CDR2 as SQIVND (reference sequence). The CDR3 is 14 amino acids. V was cut by 0 bases and J by 9 bases, with 14 bases left in between.

In its sample, this clone was seen once. The gene calls are TRBV4-2 and TRBJ2-5; no clear D. CDR3 size: 16 residues. Germline V gene lookup returns CDR1 LGHNA and CDR2 YNFKEQ. Deletions cut 0 bases from V and 1 base from J, with 12 bases between. The DNA of the CDR3 is TGTGCCAGCAGCCAAGATTTTTCCTTTAGCCAAGAGACCCAGTACTTC. Residues: CASSQDFSFSQETQYF.

The chain carries TRBV10-2 and TRBJ2-2; TRBD1 might be the D (5 bases). The CDR3 loop spans 15 amino acids. With 4 bases removed from V and 4 bases from J, the gap between germline ends came to 13 bases. The germline V gene has CDR1 WSHSY and CDR2 SAAADI. Here the CDR3 reads CASSVQGASTGELFF. As DNA, the CDR3 is TGCGCCAGCAGTGTACAAGGGGCCTCCACCGGGGAGCTGTTTTTT.

The V gene is TRBV11-2, the J gene TRBJ1-6; D remains unclear. Germline-derived CDR1 and CDR2 are SGHAT and FQNNGV. Trimming stripped 3 bases from V and 9 bases from J, with 9 bases between. The CDR3 extends over 13 amino acids. The CDR3 region is CASSLRLGSPLHF. The CDR3 DNA is TGTGCCAGCAGCTTGAGGTTGGGTTCACCCCTCCACTTT. The full variable domain, with the rest looked up from reference TRBV11-2 and TRBJ1-6, is EAGVAQSPRYKIIEKRQSVAFWCNPISGHATLYWYQQILGQGPKLLIQFQNNGVVDDSQLPKDRFSAERLKGVDSTLKIQPAKLEDSAVYLCASSLRLGSPLHFGNGTRLTVT.

The CDR3 protein is CASRPDLLYGYTF. For the CDR3, the DNA is TGTGCCAGCAGGCCGGACCTCCTATATGGCTACACCTTC. This chain joins TRBV12-3 or TRBV12-4 and TRBJ1-2; the D is unclear. Trimming removed 6 bases from V and 5 bases from J, with 13 bases in between. CDR3 length: 13 amino acids.

The chain carries TRBV24-1 and TRBJ1-6; 8 nucleotides match TRBD1. With 4 bases clipped from V and 2 bases from J, the junction kept 12 bases outside the gene matches. CDR1 and CDR2 from the germline V gene are KGHDR and SFDVKD. This CDR3 is built from 19 residues. The CDR3, as DNA: TGTGCCACCAGTGACCAGAGACAGGGGAAAAGGGCCTATAATTCACCCCTCCACTTT. It translates to CATSDQRQGKRAYNSPLHF.

The genes are TRBV27 and TRBJ2-1; maybe TRBD2 (5 bases). Trimming left V 7 bases short and J 5 bases short, with 15 bases between. Germline CDR1 reads MNHEY; CDR2 reads SMNVEV (reference sequence). The CDR3 extends over 14 amino acids. The CDR3 bases are TGTGCCAGCATCACCGGACCCGGGAACAATGAGCAGTTCTTC. This translates into CASITGPGNNEQFF.

The gene calls are TRBV11-2 and TRBJ1-2; the D gene is possibly TRBD1 (5 bases). The ends were cut back, 6 bases at V and 7 bases at J, with 15 bases in the middle. Per the germline V gene, CDR1 is SGHAT and CDR2 is FQNNGV. The CDR3 length is 13 residues. CDR3 region: CASRPGTSGGYTF. The CDR3 DNA is TGTGCCAGCAGGCCAGGGACGTCGGGTGGCTACACCTTC.

J is TRBJ2-2 and V is TRBV2; 7 bases are shared with TRBD1. The ends lost 6 bases at V and 2 bases at J; junction bases unmatched: 6. CDR3 length: 15 residues. Looked up from germline, CDR1 is SNHLY and CDR2 is FYNNEI. CDR3 loop: CASRRDRVNTGELFF. The CDR3 bases are TGTGCCAGCAGACGAGACAGGGTTAACACCGGGGAGCTGTTTTTT.

CDR3 loop: CASRLAGGFDEQFF. CDR3 bases: TGTGCCAGTCGACTAGCGGGGGGGTTCGATGAGCAGTTCTTC. The chain links TRBV6-5 to TRBJ2-1, with TRBD2 identical over 14 bases. V trimming: 9 bases; J trimming: 8 bases; junction bases outside the gene matches: 6. CDR1 MNHEY and CDR2 SVGAGI come from the germline V gene. This CDR3 region has 14 residues.

The chain is built from TRBV6-6 and TRBJ1-6, with unresolved D. Germline V gives CDR1 MNHNY, CDR2 SVGAGI (reference sequence). The CDR3 covers 11 residues. Trimming stripped 4 bases from V and 7 bases from J, with 2 bases between. The CDR3 sequence: CASSSNSPLHF. CDR3 DNA sequence: TGTGCCAGCAGTTCAAATTCACCCCTCCACTTT.

V and J are TRBV10-3 and TRBJ1-1; D unclear. This CDR3 contains 15 residues. CDR1 is ENHRY, CDR2 SYGVKD, per germline. V lost 5 bases to trimming and J lost 4 bases, with 17 bases between them. The CDR3 spells CAISPGITEGTEAFF. The CDR3 region has the DNA TGTGCCATCAGTCCGGGAATAACCGAGGGCACTGAAGCTTTCTTT.

This clone was detected a few times. The chain recombines TRBV5-1 with TRBJ1-1; a weak D match, TRBD1 (6 bases). V lost 0 bases and J 11 bases, leaving 17 bases between the germline ends. Looked up from germline, CDR1 is SGHRS and CDR2 is YFSETQ. The length of the CDR3 is 14 residues. Written as DNA, the CDR3 is TGCGCCAGCAGCTTGGTTGGGGGCGCGGCGAGGGCTTTCTTT. Translated: CASSLVGGAARAFF.

The CDR3 DNA reads as TGCAGCGTTGAAGACCCAACAGGTGGAACCTACGAGCAGTACTTC. Residues: CSVEDPTGGTYEQYF. The rearrangement joins TRBV29-1 to TRBJ2-7, with D maybe TRBD1 (5 bases). This CDR3 region has 15 residues. Trimming stripped 0 bases from V and 2 bases from J, with 14 bases between. Germline CDR1 SQVTM, CDR2 ANQGSEA.

The chain joins TRBV20-1 to TRBJ2-7; D might be TRBD1 (6 bases). The CDR3 runs 16 residues. Germline V gene data show CDR1 as DFQATT and CDR2 as SNEGSKA (reference sequence). Deletions cut 3 bases from V and 0 bases from J, with 18 bases between. The CDR3 is CSASVPLGHSSYEQYF. The CDR3 DNA follows: TGCAGTGCTAGTGTCCCCCTGGGACATAGCTCCTACGAGCAGTACTTC.

This chain joins TRBV11-1 and TRBJ1-4, with unresolved D. Germline CDR1 and CDR2: SGHAT and FQDESV (reference sequence). The CDR3 spans 13 residues. Trimming stripped 5 bases from V and 8 bases from J, with 12 bases between. CDR3 nucleotides: TGTGCCAGCAGCGAGACCTTTGGGGAAAAACTGTTTTTT. Protein sequence: CASSETFGEKLFF.

The chain combines TRBV7-9 with TRBJ2-2, with TRBD1 matching 9 bases. J lost 2 bases, V lost 5 bases, and 6 bases had no gene match. The germline CDR1 and CDR2 sequences are SEHNR and FQNEAQ (reference sequence). The CDR3 has 16 residues. Here the CDR3 reads CASSVPGQGNTGELFF. The DNA of the CDR3 is TGTGCCAGCAGCGTTCCGGGACAGGGAAACACCGGGGAGCTGTTTTTT.

V and J are TRBV6-1 and TRBJ2-2; the match to TRBD2 covers 12 bases. CDR1 and CDR2 from the germline V gene are MNHNS and SASEGT. The CDR3 has 16 amino acids. The V and J ends lost 4 bases and 3 bases, in that order; junction bases with no gene match: 3. CDR3 sequence (DNA): TGTGCCAGCAGTGCACTAGCGGGGGGTTACACCGGGGAGCTGTTTTTT. Translating gives CASSALAGGYTGELFF.

This clone appeared a single time. The chain links TRBV28 to TRBJ1-2, with TRBD1 matching over 7 bases. CDR1 and CDR2 from the germline V gene are MDHEN and SYDVKM. Trimming at V came to 3 bases and at J to 5 bases, leaving 12 bases not matched to a gene. The CDR3 extends over 16 amino acids. CDR3 region: CASSLEDRHRPYGYTF. The CDR3 bases are TGTGCCAGCAGTTTGGAGGACAGGCACCGACCGTATGGCTACACCTTC.

The gene calls are TRBV24-1 and TRBJ2-1; D is possibly TRBD1 or TRBD2 (5 bases each). Germline assignment: CDR1 KGHDR and CDR2 SFDVKD. The germline V and J ends were trimmed by 4 bases and 9 bases, with 15 bases remaining between them. This CDR3 region has 14 residues. The CDR3 nucleotides read TGTGCCACCAGTGAGCCGGGACCCCACGGTGAGCAGTTCTTC. Translation: CATSEPGPHGEQFF.

The chain joins TRBV5-4 to TRBJ2-7; D possibly corresponds to TRBD2 (5 bases). CDR1 is SGHNT, CDR2 YYREEE, per germline (reference sequence). There are 13 residues in the CDR3. Trimming pared 5 bases from V and 5 bases from J, leaving 14 bases between. CDR3 bases: TGTGCCAGCAGAAAAGGGTCGGGGAACGAGCAGTACTTC. Amino acid sequence: CASRKGSGNEQYF.

The chain is built from TRBV6-5 and TRBJ1-1; the D is unclear. Trimming shortened V by 2 bases and J by 4 bases, and 11 bases separated the two germline ends. CDR1 is MNHEY, CDR2 SVGAGI, per germline. The CDR3 totals 14 residues. The chain's CDR3 is CASSYRQAGTEAFF. CDR3 nucleotide sequence: TGTGCCAGCAGTTACAGGCAGGCAGGCACTGAAGCTTTCTTT.

The J gene is TRBJ1-5, the V gene TRBV2; D gene unclear. Looked up from germline, CDR1 is SNHLY and CDR2 is FYNNEI. CDR3 length equals 13 residues. V was trimmed by 4 bases and J by 3 bases, leaving 7 bases between them. DNA for the CDR3: TGTGCCAGCAGTGGGCACAACAATCAGCCCCAGCATTTT. Protein sequence: CASSGHNNQPQHF.